The clone carrying this T cell receptor beta chain was seen just once. This sample is part of a study of cytomegalovirus exposure and HLA in healthy donors. The V segment lost 4 bases and the J segment 11 bases; nucleotides outside the gene matches: 14. This CDR3 contains 14 residues. Germline loops: CDR1 SGDLS, CDR2 YYNGEE. PCR employed 60 Vbeta and 13 Jbeta primers. Assay: immunoSEQ multiplex PCR; the TCRdb copy retains only in-frame clones and omits some. The sample carries 150,000 to 200,000 clones, approximately 81% recorded once. This receptor was taken from a woman aged 45-65 years in good health and CMV-seronegative. Sequenced: PBMCs. V gene TRBV9 combines with J gene TRBJ1-1; TRBD1 matches 7 bases. The chain's CDR3 is CASSPHGTDYEAFF. The CDR3, as DNA: TGTGCCAGCAGCCCACATGGGACAGATTATGAGGCTTTCTTT.